The 27 T cell receptor beta chains given below trace back to one sample, sequenced in a study of OX40 agonist ivuxolimab in advanced cancers. Some clones are missing from TCRdb's copy, which holds only in-frame ones; the method was immunoSEQ multiplex PCR. The sample includes tens of thousands of clones, roughly 89% of them seen just once. The material was CD4+ or CD8+ T cells sorted from blood, obtained in a trial of the OX40 agonist ivuxolimab. These receptors were obtained from an adult with an advanced solid tumor such as melanoma, head and neck, liver or kidney cancer.

V is TRBV6-6 and J is TRBJ1-6, with D perhaps matching TRBD1 (6 bases). V lost 7 bases and J lost 7, with 17 bases in between. The CDR3 has 15 amino acids. The V gene's germline CDR1 is MNHNY and CDR2 SVGAGI (reference sequence). The chain's CDR3 is CASTQLQGGNSPLHF. The DNA for the CDR3 is TGTGCCAGCACTCAATTACAGGGAGGAAATTCACCCCTCCACTTT.

This chain joins TRBV27 and TRBJ2-7, with D perhaps matching TRBD1 (5 bases). The CDR3 contains 13 residues. Germline-derived CDR1 and CDR2 are MNHEY and SMNVEV (reference sequence). V gave up 6 bases and J gave up 4 bases, with 13 bases separating them. In nucleotides, the CDR3 is TGTGCCAGCAGGGTGCATGGGGCTTACGAGCAGTACTTC. As protein: CASRVHGAYEQYF.

This clone is a singleton in its sample. The chain employs TRBV7-2 and TRBJ2-2; no clear D. CDR3 size: 12 residues. Per the germline V gene, CDR1 is SGHTA and CDR2 is FQGNSA. V lost 3 bases to trimming and J lost 8 bases, with 7 bases between them. In DNA form, the CDR3 reads TGTGCCAGCAGCTTTTCCTCGGGGGAGCTGTTTTTT. The encoded protein is CASSFSSGELFF.

J is TRBJ1-6 and V is TRBV7-2; TRBD1 is a possible D gene (6 bases). CDR3 length: 14 amino acids. V was trimmed by 5 bases and J by 7 bases, leaving 12 bases between them. The germline gives CDR1 SGHTA, CDR2 FQGNSA. The CDR3 reads CASSRDMLNSPLHF. The DNA for the CDR3 is TGTGCCAGCAGCCGGGACATGTTGAATTCACCCCTCCACTTT.

This clone showed up just a few times. The chain joins TRBV19 to TRBJ2-1, with 9 bases that match TRBD2. Per germline, CDR1 LNHDA and CDR2 SQIVND (reference sequence). After removal of 2 bases from V and 7 bases from J, the junction contained 9 bases not matched to a gene. This CDR3 comprises 16 residues. The CDR3 region is CASSIRAGGGSNEQFF. The DNA of the CDR3 is TGTGCCAGTAGTATACGGGCGGGAGGGGGGTCGAATGAGCAGTTCTTC.

The J gene is TRBJ2-6, the V gene TRBV23-1, with 10 bases matching TRBD1. TRBV23-1 is designated an ORF whose function remains uncertain. The V gene end was trimmed by 0 bases and the J gene end by 3 bases; junction bases not matched to a gene: 8. The CDR3 is made up of 19 amino acids. The CDR3 reads CASSQSPRQGAYGANVLTF. In DNA, the CDR3 is TGCGCCAGCAGTCAATCCCCGAGACAGGGGGCTTATGGGGCCAACGTCCTGACTTTC.

The chain recombines TRBV7-2 with TRBJ2-7; TRBD1 matches at 9 bases. The CDR3 has 15 residues. Trimming took 6 bases from V and 1 from J; bases not matched to a gene: 7. The germline V gene has CDR1 SGHTA and CDR2 FQGNSA. As DNA, the CDR3 is TGTGCCAGCAGATCTCCGGGACAGGGATCCTACGAGCAGTACTTC. Amino acid sequence: CASRSPGQGSYEQYF.

The chain uses TRBV9 and TRBJ2-3; perhaps TRBD2 as D (6 bases). The CDR3 is 16 amino acids. V dropped 0 bases and J dropped 3 bases, with 14 bases sitting between them. Germline V CDR1 and CDR2: SGDLS, YYNGEE. This CDR3 is CASSVAGEVRTDTQYF. As DNA, the CDR3 is TGTGCCAGCAGCGTAGCTGGGGAGGTGCGAACAGATACGCAGTATTTT. Looking up the rest from reference TRBV9 and TRBJ2-3 gives the full variable domain: DSGVTQTPKHLITATGQRVTLRCSPRSGDLSVYWYQQSLDQGLQFLIQYYNGEERAKGNILERFSAQQFPDLHSELNLSSLELGDSALYFCASSVAGEVRTDTQYFGPGTRLTVL.

The chain uses TRBV5-1 and TRBJ2-3; a possible D gene is TRBD2 (5 bases). V shed 4 bases and J shed 0 bases, with 15 bases lying between them. There are 16 residues in the CDR3. Germline V CDR1 and CDR2: SGHRS, YFSETQ. CDR3 sequence reads: CASSRGYPDSTDTQYF. The CDR3 nucleotides read TGCGCCAGCAGCCGGGGATACCCAGATAGCACAGATACGCAGTATTTT.

This clone has more than one count but fewer than ten. The V and J genes are TRBV28 and TRBJ2-7; TRBD2 matches 12 bases. The CDR3 is made up of 14 amino acids. V was pared by 5 bases and J by 5 bases, with 4 bases of the junction left unmatched. Germline CDR1 and CDR2: MDHEN and SYDVKM. CDR3 protein: CASSLTSGRNEQYF. Here the CDR3 DNA reads TGTGCCAGCAGTCTTACTAGCGGGAGGAACGAGCAGTACTTC.

The chain employs TRBV7-8 and TRBJ2-1; possibly TRBD2 for D (6 bases). The length of the CDR3 is 14 residues. The V end was cut by 4 bases, the J end by 1 base, with 8 bases between. CDR1 and CDR2 from the germline V gene are SGHVS and FQNEAQ. CDR3 DNA sequence: TGTGCCAGCAGCTCCGGGACTTCCTACAATGAGCAGTTCTTC. This codes for CASSSGTSYNEQFF. The full variable domain, rest sourced from reference TRBV7-8 and TRBJ2-1, is GAGVSQSPRYKVAKRGQDVALRCDPISGHVSLFWYQQALGQGPEFLTYFQNEAQLDKSGLPSDRFFAERPEGSVSTLKIQRTQQEDSAVYLCASSSGTSYNEQFFGPGTRLTVL.

In nucleotides, the CDR3 is TGTGCCAGCAGCTTTACAGGGTTCGAACACACCATATATTTT. It translates to CASSFTGFEHTIYF. The chain employs TRBV5-8 and TRBJ1-3, with D tentatively TRBD1 (6 bases). V was trimmed by 2 bases and J by 8 bases, leaving 14 bases between them. The CDR3 is 14 amino acids. Per the germline V gene, CDR1 is SGHTS and CDR2 is YDEGEE. Together with reference TRBV5-8 and TRBJ1-3, the CDR3 gives the full variable domain: EAGVTQSPTHLIKTRGQQATLRCSPISGHTSVYWYQQALGLGLQFLLWYDEGEERNRGNFPPRFSGRQFPNYSSELNVNALELEDSALYLCASSFTGFEHTIYFGEGSWLTVV.

The rearrangement joins TRBV14 to TRBJ1-4, with D possibly being TRBD1 (5 bases). The CDR3 spans 15 residues. Germline assignment: CDR1 SGHDN and CDR2 FVKESK. Trimming left V 5 bases short and J 2 bases short, with 12 bases between. The CDR3 coding sequence is TGTGCCAGCAGCACATTTGGGGGGACTAATGAAAAACTGTTTTTT. Translated, it gives CASSTFGGTNEKLFF.

CDR3 DNA: TGTGCCAGCAGCTTAGTAGGCGGGAGGGTGACCGGGGAGCTGTTTTTT. Residues: CASSLVGGRVTGELFF. The chain carries TRBV7-2 and TRBJ2-2; 9 bases are a match to TRBD2. The V segment lost 1 base and the J segment 5 bases; nucleotides outside the gene matches: 5. Germline values: CDR1 SGHTA, CDR2 FQGNSA. The CDR3 loop spans 16 amino acids.

V gene TRBV19 combines with J gene TRBJ1-2, with D maybe TRBD1 (5 bases). The V gene lost 3 bases and the J gene lost 2 bases, with 13 bases spanning the gap. The CDR3 extends over 15 amino acids. CDR1 is LNHDA and CDR2 is SQIVND in the germline V gene (reference sequence). The CDR3 reads CASSIRRQSNYGYTF. CDR3 DNA: TGTGCCAGTAGTATTCGACGACAGTCAAACTATGGCTACACCTTC.

This rearrangement joins TRBV7-9 to TRBJ1-4; D ambiguous. The CDR3 covers 14 residues. Trimming stripped 6 bases from V and 2 bases from J, with 10 bases between. CDR1 and CDR2 from the germline V gene are SEHNR and FQNEAQ (reference sequence). CDR3: CASSLGKTNEKLFF. The CDR3 DNA sequence: TGTGCCAGCAGTTTGGGAAAGACTAATGAAAAACTGTTTTTT.

This clone appeared a few times. The rearrangement joins TRBV11-3 to TRBJ1-6; D is uncertain. The CDR3 loop spans 13 amino acids. Germline values: CDR1 SGHNT, CDR2 YENEEA. The V gene lost 0 bases and the J gene lost 10 bases, with 7 bases spanning the gap. The CDR3 sequence: CASSLDLRSPLHF. CDR3 nucleotides: TGTGCCAGCAGCTTAGACCTTAGGTCACCCCTCCACTTT. The whole variable domain, remainder taken from reference TRBV11-3 and TRBJ1-6, is EAGVVQSPRYKIIEKKQPVAFWCNPISGHNTLYWYLQNLGQGPELLIRYENEEAVDDSQLPKDRFSAERLKGVDSTLKIQPAELGDSAVYLCASSLDLRSPLHFGNGTRLTVT.

This sequence joins TRBV7-2 and TRBJ1-1; possible D gene TRBD1, 5 bases. This CDR3 is 12 amino acids long. From germline, CDR1 is SGHTA and CDR2 FQGNSA. The germline V and J ends were trimmed by 2 bases and 9 bases, with 10 bases remaining between them. CDR3 nucleotides: TGTGCCAGCAGCTTATCCCAGGGTAAAGCTTTCTTT. This codes for CASSLSQGKAFF.

The chain joins TRBV5-1 to TRBJ2-3; D tentatively reads TRBD1 or TRBD2 (5 bases each). CDR3 length equals 15 residues. Germline-derived CDR1 and CDR2 are SGHRS and YFSETQ. V was pared by 3 bases and J by 6 bases, with 17 bases between. CDR3 nucleotide sequence: TGCGCCAGCAGCTACCGGGTTGAGGGGTGGGATACGCAGTATTTT. It codes for CASSYRVEGWDTQYF.

V usage is TRBV10-1 and J usage is TRBJ1-3; 9 bases match TRBD1. Losses at the gene ends were 3 bases for V and 4 bases for J; bases not matched to a gene: 7. From germline, CDR1 is WNHNN and CDR2 SYGVQD (reference sequence). CDR3 length: 16 amino acids. CDR3 residues: CASSERDRVYGNTIYF. CDR3 DNA: TGCGCCAGCAGTGAAAGGGACAGGGTTTACGGAAACACCATATATTTT.

The V and J genes are TRBV4-3 and TRBJ2-3; 10 nucleotides align to TRBD2. The CDR3 sequence is 18 residues long. Germline CDR1 LGHNA, CDR2 YSLEER. J was trimmed by 2 bases and V by 0 bases; bases with no gene match: 8. DNA for the CDR3: TGCGCCAGCAGCCAAGAAGGAAATAGCGGGGGGCCCACAGATACGCAGTATTTT. Translating it yields CASSQEGNSGGPTDTQYF.

This sequence joins TRBV4-3 and TRBJ2-3; perhaps TRBD1 as D (6 bases). Looked up from germline, CDR1 is LGHNA and CDR2 is YSLEER. The CDR3 runs 17 residues. With 1 base removed from V and 4 bases from J, the gap between germline ends came to 18 bases. The CDR3 protein is CASSQGRAGALADTQYF. The CDR3 region has the DNA TGCGCCAGCAGCCAAGGTCGGGCAGGGGCGTTGGCAGATACGCAGTATTTT.

V is TRBV18 and J is TRBJ2-3, with a tentative D call TRBD2 (5 bases). Between the trimmed V and J ends, which lost 3 bases and 0 bases, there was a span of 7 bases. The germline gives CDR1 KGHSH, CDR2 LQKENI. The CDR3 is made up of 14 amino acids. The CDR3 sequence is CASSPRASTDTQYF. In DNA, the CDR3 is TGTGCCAGCTCACCGAGGGCGAGCACAGATACGCAGTATTTT.

A single count supports this clone. V usage is TRBV7-2 and J usage is TRBJ1-1; no definite D call. The germline V gene has CDR1 SGHTA and CDR2 FQGNSA. This CDR3 is built from 12 residues. The ends were cut back, 8 bases at V and 3 bases at J, with 10 bases in the middle. CDR3 residues: CASDPRDTEAFF. DNA for the CDR3: TGTGCCAGCGACCCCCGGGACACTGAAGCTTTCTTT.

The chain joins TRBV28 to TRBJ2-7; 9 bases align to TRBD1. The V gene end was trimmed by 5 bases and the J gene end by 3 bases; junction bases not matched to a gene: 17. Germline lookup yields CDR1 MDHEN and CDR2 SYDVKM. This CDR3 region has 18 residues. The CDR3 sequence: CASSPYRGQVSQGYEQYF. The CDR3 DNA reads as TGTGCCAGCAGTCCTTACAGGGGGCAGGTTAGTCAAGGCTACGAGCAGTACTTC.

This clone was seen once. The rearrangement joins TRBV6-1 to TRBJ2-3; possibly TRBD2 for D (7 bases). Trimming stripped 4 bases from V and 2 bases from J, with 19 bases between. Germline values: CDR1 MNHNS, CDR2 SASEGT. The CDR3 is 17 residues long. CDR3 loop: CASSAGGAGRITDTQYF. DNA for the CDR3: TGTGCCAGCAGTGCTGGGGGGGCAGGGAGGATCACAGATACGCAGTATTTT.

The genes are TRBV9 and TRBJ2-5; TRBD2 matches at 7 bases. Germline CDR1 and CDR2: SGDLS and YYNGEE. This CDR3 is 16 amino acids long. Losses at the gene ends were 4 bases for V and 4 bases for J; bases not matched to a gene: 13. In DNA, the CDR3 is TGTGCCAGCAGCCCCCCTGGGCGGGGGATGGGAGAGACCCAGTACTTC. Residues: CASSPPGRGMGETQYF.